One sample yielded the 30 T cell receptor beta chains listed below, sequenced in a study of spatial heterogeneity in lung cancer. Notes on the study in general: Higher tumor mutation counts went along with higher counts of expanded intratumoral alpha and beta TCRs.

These TCRs' antigens remain unknown. Via MiXCR, TCRdb re-called the 5' RACE reads, giving one row per CDR3 protein. The sample holds around 2,500 distinct CDR3 sequences; roughly 5% are singletons and the top ten take roughly 9.1%. Time point given: sample taken at primary tumor resection. The sequenced sample was lung tumor tissue, obtained at surgery. The receptors here all came from a male donor with early-stage non-small cell lung cancer.

This clonotype was detected many times. V usage is TRBV6-5 and J usage is TRBJ2-2, with 8 bases identical to TRBD2. V shed 5 bases and J 4 bases; nucleotides not matched to a gene: 3. The CDR3 contains 14 residues. Germline assignment: CDR1 MNHEY and CDR2 SVGAGI. The CDR3, as DNA: TGTGCCAGCAGTAGAAGCGGGAGCACCGGGGAGCTGTTTTTT. It yields the protein CASSRSGSTGELFF.

Only a few counts were recorded for this clonotype. V usage is TRBV30 and J usage is TRBJ2-3, with TRBD1 matching over 7 bases. V dropped 5 bases and J dropped 0; count of bases not matched to a gene: 8. Germline V gene lookup returns CDR1 GTSNPN and CDR2 SVGIG (reference sequence). The CDR3 length is 15 residues. CDR3 DNA: TGTGCCTGGGCCCGGGACAGCATCAGCACAGATACGCAGTATTTT. Translating gives CAWARDSISTDTQYF.

This clonotype is medium-sized in the sample. V and J are TRBV28 and TRBJ2-1, with 9 bases aligning to TRBD1. V shed 4 bases and J 6 bases; nucleotides not matched to a gene: 10. Per germline, CDR1 MDHEN and CDR2 SYDVKM. The CDR3 is 16 amino acids. The CDR3 loop reads CASSSKLLDRGNEQFF. DNA for the CDR3: TGTGCCAGCAGTTCAAAACTCTTGGACAGGGGCAATGAGCAGTTCTTC.

This clonotype rates as medium-sized (0.01 to 0.1%). The chain links TRBV4-1 to TRBJ2-5; 13 nucleotides match TRBD2. The germline gives CDR1 MGHRA, CDR2 YSYEKL. There are 17 residues in the CDR3. J gave up 4 bases and V 0 bases, and 5 bases lay outside the gene matches. The chain's CDR3 is CASSQEGGLAGAETQYF. The DNA of the CDR3 is TGCGCCAGCAGCCAAGAGGGAGGACTAGCGGGAGCAGAGACCCAGTACTTC.

In its sample, this clonotype ranks as medium-sized. The rearrangement links TRBV12-3 or TRBV12-4 to TRBJ1-2; 9 bases align to TRBD1. Trimming took 6 bases from V and 7 from J; bases not matched to a gene: 6. The CDR3 spans 13 residues. The CDR3 sequence: CASSTQGALGYTF. The CDR3 coding sequence is TGTGCCAGCAGCACACAGGGGGCGCTTGGCTACACCTTC.

This clonotype is medium-sized in the sample. The V and J genes are TRBV29-1 and TRBJ2-6; unclear D gene. This CDR3 spans 16 amino acids. Germline lookup yields CDR1 SQVTM and CDR2 ANQGSEA. The germline V and J ends were trimmed by 2 bases and 0 bases, with 11 bases remaining between them. The CDR3 DNA reads TGCAGCGTTGAAACCGAGGTCGGCTCTGGGGCCAACGTCCTGACTTTC. Its protein is CSVETEVGSGANVLTF.

By sample fraction, this clonotype is medium-sized. The chain links TRBV27 to TRBJ1-4, with D tentatively TRBD1 (6 bases). The CDR3 length is 15 residues. V gave up 6 bases and J gave up 4 bases, with 15 bases separating them. Germline V gene lookup returns CDR1 MNHEY and CDR2 SMNVEV (reference sequence). CDR3 nucleotide sequence: TGTGCCAGCAGCCCCAGGGGCAGAGTTAATGAAAAACTGTTTTTT. Amino acids: CASSPRGRVNEKLFF. The whole variable domain, filled in from reference TRBV27 and TRBJ1-4, reads EAQVTQNPRYLITVTGKKLTVTCSQNMNHEYMSWYRQDPGLGLRQIYYSMNVEVTDKGDVPEGYKVSRKEKRNFPLILESPSPNQTSLYFCASSPRGRVNEKLFFGSGTQLSVL.

This clonotype was detected a few times. The rearrangement joins TRBV12-3 or TRBV12-4 to TRBJ1-6, with D uncertain. The CDR3 totals 13 residues. V was cut by 6 bases and J by 7 bases, with 10 bases left in between. CDR3 residues: CASSTPGNSPLHF. DNA for the CDR3: TGTGCCAGCAGCACCCCTGGGAATTCACCCCTCCACTTT.

The table lists this clonotype with many counts. This chain links TRBV12-3 or TRBV12-4 with TRBJ2-2; D is uncertain. The ends were cut back, 6 bases at V and 6 bases at J, with 8 bases in the middle. This CDR3 is 12 amino acids long. CDR3 nucleotide sequence: TGTGCCAGCAGGAGACAACCCGGGGAGCTGTTTTTT. As protein: CASRRQPGELFF.

This clonotype is labeled as medium-sized. This chain joins TRBV28 and TRBJ2-2, with TRBD2 matching over 12 bases. V gave up 4 bases and J gave up 6 bases; unmatched junction bases: 9. Germline V gene sequence: CDR1 MDHEN, CDR2 SYDVKM. The CDR3 consists of 17 residues. In nucleotides, the CDR3 is TGTGCCAGCAGTTCCTGGGGGCTAGCGGGAGGGCCCGGGGAGCTGTTTTTT. Its translation is CASSSWGLAGGPGELFF.

This clonotype counts as medium-sized. The chain combines TRBV7-2 with TRBJ2-4; D is perhaps TRBD1 (6 bases). The germline V gene has CDR1 SGHTA and CDR2 FQGNSA. V dropped 3 bases and J dropped 2 bases, with 14 bases sitting between them. This CDR3 is built from 16 residues. The CDR3 sequence is CASSLNPGATKNIQYF. CDR3 DNA sequence: TGTGCCAGCAGCTTGAACCCAGGGGCTACCAAAAACATTCAGTACTTC.

This clonotype was seen repeatedly, ten times or more. The chain couples TRBV7-2 to TRBJ2-1, with D unclear. This CDR3 contains 14 residues. CDR1 and CDR2 (germline): SGHTA, FQGNSA. V shed 2 bases and J shed 0 bases, with 5 bases lying between them. The CDR3 DNA sequence: TGTGCCAGCAGCTTAAAGGCCTCCTACAATGAGCAGTTCTTC. Residues: CASSLKASYNEQFF.

In this sample, this clonotype turned up a few times. The V gene is TRBV2, the J gene TRBJ2-1; no reliable D call. The CDR3 runs 13 residues. CDR1 is SNHLY, CDR2 FYNNEI, per germline. V was trimmed by 3 bases and J by 1 base, leaving 4 bases between them. Written as DNA, the CDR3 is TGTGCCAGCAGTGAGAATTCCTACAATGAGCAGTTCTTC. It encodes CASSENSYNEQFF.

This clonotype was counted ten times or more. This sequence joins TRBV27 and TRBJ2-7, with 10 nucleotides matching TRBD1. There are 15 residues in the CDR3. Germline V gives CDR1 MNHEY, CDR2 SMNVEV (reference sequence). J gave up 4 bases and V 3 bases, and 6 bases lay outside the gene matches. CDR3 loop: CASSFRQGALYEQYF. The CDR3 DNA follows: TGTGCCAGCAGTTTCAGACAGGGGGCTCTTTACGAGCAGTACTTC.

This clonotype is deemed medium-sized (0.01 to 0.1%). CDR3 region: CASSYSGQGNTDTQYF. The CDR3 nucleotides are TGTGCCAGCAGTTACTCAGGACAGGGGAACACAGATACGCAGTATTTT. The chain joins TRBV6-2 or TRBV6-3 to TRBJ2-3; 9 bases fit TRBD1. V dropped 0 bases and J dropped 2; count of bases not matched to a gene: 3. The CDR3 runs 16 residues. Looked up from germline, CDR1 is MNHEY and CDR2 is SVGEGT.

In its sample, this clonotype is medium-sized. Written as DNA, the CDR3 is TGTGCCAGCAGCTTACGGACAGGTAGCACAGATACGCAGTATTTT. Protein sequence: CASSLRTGSTDTQYF. The chain combines TRBV7-3 with TRBJ2-3, with 7 bases aligning to TRBD1. CDR1 and CDR2 (germline): SGHTA, FQGTGA. V dropped 2 bases and J dropped 0; count of bases not matched to a gene: 2. This CDR3 has 15 residues.

By its share, this clonotype is large. The chain employs TRBV6-5 and TRBJ2-7, with D possibly TRBD1 on 6 matching bases. The CDR3 consists of 15 residues. V shed 2 bases and J shed 5 bases, with 16 bases lying between them. The germline CDR1 and CDR2 sequences are MNHEY and SVGAGI. CDR3 in DNA: TGTGCCAGCAGTTACCGGACAGCCCAAGCCCACGAGCAGTACTTC. It encodes CASSYRTAQAHEQYF.

This clonotype is medium-sized in the sample. The V call is TRBV27, the J call TRBJ2-2, with D unresolved. The CDR3 sequence is 15 residues long. Deletions cut 2 bases from V and 6 bases from J, with 13 bases between. Per germline, CDR1 MNHEY and CDR2 SMNVEV (reference sequence). This chain's CDR3 is CASSLRAPYAGELFF. DNA of the CDR3: TGTGCCAGCAGTTTACGGGCCCCCTATGCCGGGGAGCTGTTTTTT.

By sample share, this clonotype is medium-sized. The chain is built from TRBV27 and TRBJ2-7; tentative D call: TRBD1 (6 bases). V lost 6 bases, J lost 6 bases, and 18 bases lay in between. The CDR3 is 14 amino acids. Germline V CDR1 and CDR2: MNHEY, SMNVEV (reference sequence). This CDR3 reads CASSSRTTGIEQYF. The DNA of the CDR3 is TGTGCCAGCAGCTCCCGGACCACAGGGATCGAGCAGTACTTC.

This clonotype is labeled as medium-sized. The gene calls are TRBV24-1 and TRBJ2-5; possible D gene TRBD2, 6 bases. The CDR3 totals 16 residues. Germline CDR1 KGHDR, CDR2 SFDVKD. The V gene lost 8 bases and the J gene lost 5 bases, with 23 bases spanning the gap. In DNA form, the CDR3 reads TGTGCCACCAAAAGAGCGGAGGTCGGGGGAACGGAGACCCAGTACTTC. Residues: CATKRAEVGGTETQYF.

This clonotype came up many times. The CDR3 nucleotides read TGCAGTGCGCCGAATTCCGGGGGGCCACCTATGAACACTGAAGCTTTCTTT. This sequence encodes CSAPNSGGPPMNTEAFF. The chain links TRBV20-1 to TRBJ1-1; D may be TRBD1 (6 bases). Germline V gene lookup returns CDR1 DFQATT and CDR2 SNEGSKA (reference sequence). This CDR3 is 17 amino acids long. Trimming removed 6 bases from V and 0 bases from J, with 23 bases in between.

Sample share makes this clonotype medium-sized (0.01 to 0.1%). This chain joins TRBV5-1 and TRBJ2-1, with D maybe TRBD2 (6 bases). The V end was cut by 4 bases, the J end by 7 bases, with 15 bases between. Germline values: CDR1 SGHRS, CDR2 YFSETQ. The CDR3 totals 14 residues. The chain's CDR3 is CASSGRGLRNEQFF. The CDR3 DNA is TGCGCCAGCAGCGGGCGGGGTTTGAGAAATGAGCAGTTCTTC.

By share, this clonotype counts as medium-sized. CDR3 amino acids: CSVEWAGVGTEAFF. Written as DNA, the CDR3 is TGCAGCGTTGAATGGGCAGGGGTGGGAACTGAAGCTTTCTTT. The chain has TRBV29-1 and TRBJ1-1; D perhaps matches TRBD1 (6 bases). CDR1 and CDR2 from the germline V gene are SQVTM and ANQGSEA. The CDR3 totals 14 residues. Deletions cut 2 bases from V and 5 bases from J, with 15 bases between.

This clonotype counts as medium-sized. CDR3 sequence (DNA): TGTGCCAGCAGCTCCAGACTATTATCCTACGAGCAGTACTTC. This gives the protein CASSSRLLSYEQYF. The J gene is TRBJ2-7, the V gene TRBV7-2, with D perhaps TRBD2 (5 bases). This CDR3 spans 14 amino acids. V was cut by 4 bases and J by 1 base, with 11 bases left in between. CDR1 is SGHTA and CDR2 is FQGNSA in the germline V gene.

This clonotype is medium-sized in the sample. The chain carries TRBV28 and TRBJ2-7; D call uncertain. CDR1 MDHEN and CDR2 SYDVKM come from the germline V gene. The CDR3 totals 14 residues. V lost 3 bases and J 2 bases, leaving 11 bases between the germline ends. This chain's CDR3 is CASSFSGATYEQYF. CDR3 coding DNA: TGTGCCAGCAGTTTTTCAGGAGCCACCTACGAGCAGTACTTC.

This clonotype was seen at least ten times. V gene TRBV29-1 combines with J gene TRBJ2-3, with 7 nucleotides matching TRBD2. This CDR3 is 13 amino acids long. Trimming cost V 4 bases and J 3 bases; bases outside gene matches: 4. Germline CDR1 SQVTM, CDR2 ANQGSEA. The CDR3: CSVGVGRTDTQYF. The CDR3 region has the DNA TGCAGCGTTGGTGTCGGGAGGACAGATACGCAGTATTTT.

This clonotype is medium-sized in the sample. This chain links TRBV7-9 with TRBJ2-2; D call uncertain. This CDR3 region has 14 residues. Deletions cut 3 bases from V and 4 bases from J, with 9 bases between. Germline V lookup: CDR1 SEHNR, CDR2 FQNEAQ (reference sequence). In DNA form, the CDR3 reads TGTGCCAGCAGCTTCTCCGGGTTCACCGGGGAGCTGTTTTTT. Translated: CASSFSGFTGELFF.

This clonotype is medium-sized in the sample. The gene calls are TRBV5-1 and TRBJ2-7, with 7 bases aligning to TRBD1. Germline CDR1 is SGHRS and CDR2 is YFSETQ. The CDR3 extends over 15 amino acids. The V gene end was trimmed by 3 bases and the J gene end by 2 bases; junction bases not matched to a gene: 8. CDR3 loop: CASSSTGNIAYEQYF. DNA for the CDR3: TGCGCCAGCAGCTCGACAGGGAACATCGCCTACGAGCAGTACTTC.

This clonotype is termed medium-sized. V is TRBV28 and J is TRBJ1-5; TRBD1 aligns across 8 bases. V shed 5 bases and J 9 bases; nucleotides not matched to a gene: 12. CDR3 length: 15 residues. Germline V gives CDR1 MDHEN, CDR2 SYDVKM. CDR3 sequence (DNA): TGTGCCAGCAGTAAAAGGACAGGGCTTGAATCGCCCCAGCATTTT. Amino acids: CASSKRTGLESPQHF. The variable domain in full, with the rest retrieved from reference TRBV28 and TRBJ1-5, is DVKVTQSSRYLVKRTGEKVFLECVQDMDHENMFWYRQDPGLGLRLIYFSYDVKMKEKGDIPEGYSVSREKKERFSLILESASTNQTSMYLCASSKRTGLESPQHFGDGTRLSIL.

Relative to its sample, this clonotype is medium-sized. J is TRBJ2-3 and V is TRBV30, with TRBD2 matching over 8 bases. Germline V gene sequence: CDR1 GTSNPN, CDR2 SVGIG (reference sequence). J gave up 9 bases and V 3 bases, and 11 bases lay outside the gene matches. The CDR3 sequence is 14 residues long. CDR3 in DNA: TGTGCCTGGAGCAGGGCGGGAGGCGGAGTCACGCAGTATTTT. As protein: CAWSRAGGGVTQYF.